The entry that follows covers one T cell receptor beta chain sequence. There are many counts of this clonotype. Its antigen is currently not known. The junction does not match germline at one end; this may be a read error. The CDR3 spans 14 residues, from the cysteine through the phenylalanine. The retained sequence is limited to the CDR3, 42 bases, with the frame set at the first base. CDR1 SEHNR and CDR2 FQNEAQ were looked up in the germline V gene (reference sequence). The Immunoverse kit was used to build TCR libraries from 400 ng RNA, with molecular barcoded adaptors covering alpha/delta and beta/gamma chains. TCR library preparation used the same RNA that went into transcriptome sequencing. TCR libraries were sequenced on an Illumina HiSeq 4000 with 2 x 150 cycles. The original pipeline was this. Using MiXCR, which included quality filtering and error correction, TCR reads were aligned to human V, D, J and C references and then assembled into CDR3 clonotypes. The tcR package in R was used for analysis of clonotype counts and gene usage diversity. Raw mapping reads were checked after the RNA-seq reads had been mapped by STAR aligner version 2.5.3a onto the human GRCh37 genome. To test how sequencing depth affected the clonotypes detected, IR-seq fastq files were randomly downsampled with Seqtk 1.3. TCRdb redid the processing of the public reads, applying fastp at Q25 and MiXCR, and retained in-frame beta chains. Each CDR3 protein appears once, grouped with its most common genes and DNA. The V and J calls here are based on TCRdb, not the publication. The sample contains approximately 140,000 distinct CDR3 sequences, roughly 13% of them found a single time. The ten largest make up about 8.6% of the sample.

The data originate from a study of read filtering for tumor transcriptome and immune sequencing (dated by TCRdb to the early 2020s). Some background on the complete study: Of the patients in the cohort, 16 to 20 were male and around 15 were female, and their mean age was around 64 years, with a range of roughly 45 to 80. As a main aim, a read-filtering strategy for immune repertoire data was addressed, with the specific question being whether clonotypes supported by a single read should be removed. By revised international staging, eight or nine patients were R-ISS I, some 17 were R-ISS II and 7 were R-ISS III. Per sample, about 4.05 to 10.27 million TCR-region mapped reads were obtained with IR-seq, compared with only about 85 to 1273 with RNA-seq. Whole-transcriptome libraries were prepared with the TruSeq RNA Access Library Prep Kit after DNase treatment. TCR repertoires obtained by targeted immune repertoire sequencing and by bulk whole-transcriptome sequencing performed on the same bone marrow samples were compared.

What the work shows at the level of the full study, not this receptor alone: IR-seq captured clonotypes at much higher depth and more reliably than RNA-seq, and smaller IR-seq throughput sufficed to identify most shared clonotypes. Single-read clonotypes made up roughly four fifths of clonotypes but around 3.8% of total reads in IR-seq, and approximately 73% of clonotypes and 40% to 45% of reads in RNA-seq. The correlation between IR-seq and RNA-seq shared clonotype proportions was increased by removal of single-read clonotypes. Rather than purified T cells, the sorted CD138-negative fraction was a mixed bone marrow immune population.

Each patient had bone marrow sampled at the time of active disease. Bone marrow mononuclear cells were isolated by Ficoll-Hypaque density gradient centrifugation. To remove myeloma plasma cells, the cells were labeled with CD138 magnetic microbeads on a MACS separator, and CD138-negative cells were then collected by negative selection. The purity of the isolated cells was checked by flow cytometry with CD138 antibodies on an Attune NxT. Total RNA was extracted with TRIzol reagent and quantified with a NanoDrop spectrophotometer. Paired RNA-seq and IR-seq were performed on each patient's CD138-negative bone marrow sample.

The chain joins TRBV7-9 to TRBJ2-1, and TRBD2 matches 7 of the central bases. Sequenced material: a population of CD138-negative cells sorted from bone marrow. The cell subset or site tag for this specimen amounts to: bone marrow mononuclear cells depleted of CD138+ plasma/myeloma cells by negative magnetic selection. The clonotype was recovered from a donor at least 40 years old with multiple myeloma. The nucleotides are TGTGCCAGCAGCTTAAGCCGGGACTACAATGAGCTGTTCTTC. This gives the protein CASSLSRDYNELFF.